A selection of T cell receptor beta chains follows, all from one sample in a study of B cell selection in AIRE deficiency. Data came from immunoSEQ multiplex PCR; TCRdb stores just in-frame clones and leaves some out. The sample includes some 25,000 clones, 95% to 96% seen only once; the top ten take under 0.2%. Sample: CD4+CD127+ conventional T cells sorted from PBMCs. These receptors came from a human donor in good health. CDR3s include the opening cysteine and the closing phenylalanine or tryptophan. The order of the fields is V gene, J gene, CDR3 protein.

V: TRBV5-1; J: TRBJ1-6; CDR3: CASSFIESSYNSPLHF
V: TRBV7-9; J: TRBJ2-5; CDR3: CASSLGARAQETQYF
V: TRBV11-2; J: TRBJ2-5; CDR3: CASSPGRVETQYF
V: TRBV10-3; J: TRBJ2-3; CDR3: CAISPVEDTQYF
V: TRBV11-2; J: TRBJ1-1; CDR3: CASSLSWNTEAFF
V: TRBV25-1; J: TRBJ1-5; CDR3: CASSEWAGDGNQPQHF
V: TRBV2; J: TRBJ1-2; CDR3: CASSQDKNYGYTF
V: TRBV30; J: TRBJ2-1; CDR3: CAWGFGGNEQFF
V: TRBV4-1; J: TRBJ2-7; CDR3: CASSRGDGNYEQYF
V: TRBV5-1; J: TRBJ2-7; CDR3: CASSLEGQARSEQYF
V: TRBV2; J: TRBJ2-5; CDR3: CASSRDNQETQYF
V: TRBV5-4; J: TRBJ2-3; CDR3: CASSLFRGAADTQYF
V: TRBV5-1; J: TRBJ1-2; CDR3: CASSLEGPNYGYTF
V: TRBV7-2; J: TRBJ2-3; CDR3: CASSFLAGDTQYF
V: TRBV15; J: TRBJ2-2; CDR3: CATSRTGQPGELFF
V: TRBV2; J: TRBJ2-1; CDR3: CASSVGGPEQFF
V: TRBV10-3; J: TRBJ2-1; CDR3: CAISEPRLAGGYNEQFF
V: TRBV6-4; J: TRBJ2-1; CDR3: CASSASPGGQGEQFF
V: TRBV7-3; J: TRBJ1-1; CDR3: CASSSWGGLAFF
V: TRBV15; J: TRBJ1-2; CDR3: CATSRDLYYGYTF
V: TRBV11-2; J: TRBJ2-3; CDR3: CASSSRDFSTDTQYF
V: TRBV6-5; J: TRBJ1-5; CDR3: CASSRGLYSNQPQHF
V: TRBV6-5; J: TRBJ1-1; CDR3: CASSKTGVRNTEAFF
V: TRBV5-6; J: TRBJ1-5; CDR3: CASSRGLLANQPQHF
V: TRBV9; J: TRBJ2-7; CDR3: CASSGRVGEQYF
V: TRBV7-9; J: TRBJ2-3; CDR3: CASSLRLAGGTDTQYF
V: TRBV5-1; J: TRBJ2-7; CDR3: CASSPEGGPYEQYF
V: TRBV6-5; J: TRBJ2-7; CDR3: CASSYTGYEQYF
V: TRBV19; J: TRBJ2-1; CDR3: CASSIEDRGQDEQFF
V: TRBV9; J: TRBJ2-5; CDR3: CASSPFMSGGAETQYF
V: TRBV18; J: TRBJ2-7; CDR3: CASSRMGAGEAEQYF
V: TRBV7-9; J: TRBJ2-5; CDR3: CASSSRQVQETQYF
V: TRBV19; J: TRBJ2-1; CDR3: CASSSGGNEQFF
V: TRBV9; J: TRBJ1-2; CDR3: CASSVTGTENYGYTF